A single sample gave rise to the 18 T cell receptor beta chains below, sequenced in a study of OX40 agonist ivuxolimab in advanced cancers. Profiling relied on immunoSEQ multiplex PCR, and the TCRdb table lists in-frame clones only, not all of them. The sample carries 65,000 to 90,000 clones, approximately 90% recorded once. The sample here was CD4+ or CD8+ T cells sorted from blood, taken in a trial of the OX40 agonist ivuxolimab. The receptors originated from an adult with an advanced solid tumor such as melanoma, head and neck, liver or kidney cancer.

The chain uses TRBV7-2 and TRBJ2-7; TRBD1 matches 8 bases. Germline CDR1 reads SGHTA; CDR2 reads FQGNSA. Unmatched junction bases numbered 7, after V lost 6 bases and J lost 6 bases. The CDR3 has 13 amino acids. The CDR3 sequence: CASRKATGAEQYF. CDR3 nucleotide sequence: TGTGCCAGCAGGAAAGCGACAGGGGCCGAGCAGTACTTC.

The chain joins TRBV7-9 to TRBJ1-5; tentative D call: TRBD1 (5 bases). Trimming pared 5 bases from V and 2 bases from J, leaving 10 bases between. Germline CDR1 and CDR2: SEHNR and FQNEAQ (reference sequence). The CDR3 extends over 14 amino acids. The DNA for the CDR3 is TGTGCCAGCAGCGCCTTGGGGGGCAATCAGCCCCAGCATTTT. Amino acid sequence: CASSALGGNQPQHF.

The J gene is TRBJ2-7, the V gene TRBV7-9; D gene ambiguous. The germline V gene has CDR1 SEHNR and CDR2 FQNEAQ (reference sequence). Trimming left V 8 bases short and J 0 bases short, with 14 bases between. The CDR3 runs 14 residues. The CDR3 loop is CASCDGAASYEQYF. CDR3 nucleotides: TGTGCCAGCTGCGACGGTGCGGCCTCCTACGAGCAGTACTTC. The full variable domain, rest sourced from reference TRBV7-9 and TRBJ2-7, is DTGVSQNPRHKITKRGQNVTFRCDPISEHNRLYWYRQTLGQGPEFLTYFQNEAQLEKSRLLSDRFSAERPKGSFSTLEIQRTEQGDSAMYLCASCDGAASYEQYFGPGTRLTVT.

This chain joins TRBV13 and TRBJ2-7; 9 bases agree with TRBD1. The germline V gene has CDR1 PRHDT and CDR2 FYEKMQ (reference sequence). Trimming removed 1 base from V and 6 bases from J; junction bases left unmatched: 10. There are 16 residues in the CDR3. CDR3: CASSLVPRTGVGEQYF. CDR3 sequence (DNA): TGTGCCAGCAGCTTAGTCCCTCGGACAGGGGTTGGCGAGCAGTACTTC.

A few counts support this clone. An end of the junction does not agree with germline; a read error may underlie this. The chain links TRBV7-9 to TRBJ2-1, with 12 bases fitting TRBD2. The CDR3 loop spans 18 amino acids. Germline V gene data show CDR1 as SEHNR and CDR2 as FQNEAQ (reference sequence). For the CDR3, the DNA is TGTGCCAGCAGCCCGCCGACCCCCGGGACATACGGGACTAGCGGGTGGGTCTTC. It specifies CASSPPTPGTYGTSGWVF.

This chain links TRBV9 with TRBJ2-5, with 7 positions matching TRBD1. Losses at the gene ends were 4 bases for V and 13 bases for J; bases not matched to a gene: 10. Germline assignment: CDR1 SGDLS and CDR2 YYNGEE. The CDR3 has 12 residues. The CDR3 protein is CASSSQGPALYF. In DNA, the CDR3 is TGTGCCAGCAGCTCACAGGGGCCGGCTCTGTACTTC.

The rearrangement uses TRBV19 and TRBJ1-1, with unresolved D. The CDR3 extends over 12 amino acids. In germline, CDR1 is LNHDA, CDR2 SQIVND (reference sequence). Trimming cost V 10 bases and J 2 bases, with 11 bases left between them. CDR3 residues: CATQAQNTEAFF. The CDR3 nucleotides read TGTGCCACTCAGGCGCAAAACACTGAAGCTTTCTTT.

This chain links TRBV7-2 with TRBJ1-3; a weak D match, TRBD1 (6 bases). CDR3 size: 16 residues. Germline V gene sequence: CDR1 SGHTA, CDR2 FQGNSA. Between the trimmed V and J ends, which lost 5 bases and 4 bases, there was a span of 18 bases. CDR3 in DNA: TGTGCCAGCAGCCCGGTGGGCCAGGGGCTAGGAAACACCATATATTTT. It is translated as CASSPVGQGLGNTIYF.

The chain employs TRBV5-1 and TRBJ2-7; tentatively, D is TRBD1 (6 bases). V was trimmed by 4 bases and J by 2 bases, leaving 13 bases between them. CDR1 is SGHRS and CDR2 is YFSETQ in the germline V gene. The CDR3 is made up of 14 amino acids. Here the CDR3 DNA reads TGCGCCAGCAGCCGTCCGGACAGTCCCTACGAGCAGTACTTC. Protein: CASSRPDSPYEQYF.

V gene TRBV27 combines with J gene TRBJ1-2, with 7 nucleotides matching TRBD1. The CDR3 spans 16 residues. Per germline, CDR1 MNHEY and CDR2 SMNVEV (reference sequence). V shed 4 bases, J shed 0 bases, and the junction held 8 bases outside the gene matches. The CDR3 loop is CASSSSRDSPNYGYTF. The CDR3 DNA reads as TGTGCCAGCAGTTCCTCCCGGGACAGTCCTAACTATGGCTACACCTTC.

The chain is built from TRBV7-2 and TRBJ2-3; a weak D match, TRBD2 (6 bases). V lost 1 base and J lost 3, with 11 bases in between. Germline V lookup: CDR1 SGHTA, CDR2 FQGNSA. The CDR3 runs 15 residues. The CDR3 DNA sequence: TGTGCCAGCAGCTTAGGTGGGAGGTTAACAGATACGCAGTATTTT. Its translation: CASSLGGRLTDTQYF. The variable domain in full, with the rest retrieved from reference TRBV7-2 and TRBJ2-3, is GAGVSQSPSNKVTEKGKDVELRCDPISGHTALYWYRQSLGQGLEFLIYFQGNSAPDKSGLPSDRFSAERTGGSVSTLTIQRTQQEDSAVYLCASSLGGRLTDTQYFGPGTRLTVL.

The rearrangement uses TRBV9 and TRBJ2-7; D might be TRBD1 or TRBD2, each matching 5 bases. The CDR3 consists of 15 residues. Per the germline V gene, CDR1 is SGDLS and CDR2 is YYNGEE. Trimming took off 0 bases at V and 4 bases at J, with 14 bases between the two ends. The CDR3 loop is CASSVGGRDGYEQYF. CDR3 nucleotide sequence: TGTGCCAGCAGCGTAGGGGGACGGGACGGGTACGAGCAGTACTTC.

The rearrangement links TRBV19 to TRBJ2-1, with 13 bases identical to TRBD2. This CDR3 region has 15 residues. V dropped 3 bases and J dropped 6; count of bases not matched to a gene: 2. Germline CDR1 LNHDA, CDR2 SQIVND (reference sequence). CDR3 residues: CASSIGLAGANEQFF. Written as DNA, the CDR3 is TGTGCCAGTAGTATCGGACTAGCGGGAGCCAATGAGCAGTTCTTC.

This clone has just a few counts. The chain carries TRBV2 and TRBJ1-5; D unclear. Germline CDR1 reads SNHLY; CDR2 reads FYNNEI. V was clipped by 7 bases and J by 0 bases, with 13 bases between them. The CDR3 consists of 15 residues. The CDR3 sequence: CASMRADYSNQPQHF. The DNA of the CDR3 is TGTGCCAGCATGAGGGCGGATTATAGCAATCAGCCCCAGCATTTT.

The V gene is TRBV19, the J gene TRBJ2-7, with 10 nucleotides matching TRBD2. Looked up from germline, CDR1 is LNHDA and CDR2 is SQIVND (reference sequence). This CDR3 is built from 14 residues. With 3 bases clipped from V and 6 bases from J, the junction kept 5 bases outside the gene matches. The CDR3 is CASSIFLAGVEQYF. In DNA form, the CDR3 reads TGTGCCAGTAGTATTTTCCTAGCGGGAGTCGAGCAGTACTTC.

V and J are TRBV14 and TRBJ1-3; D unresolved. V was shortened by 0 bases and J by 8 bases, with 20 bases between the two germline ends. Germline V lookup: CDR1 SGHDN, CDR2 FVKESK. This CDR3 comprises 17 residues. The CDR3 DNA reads TGTGCCAGCAGCCAAGATTTTATCGGGCGGATGGGAGACACCATATATTTT. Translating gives CASSQDFIGRMGDTIYF.

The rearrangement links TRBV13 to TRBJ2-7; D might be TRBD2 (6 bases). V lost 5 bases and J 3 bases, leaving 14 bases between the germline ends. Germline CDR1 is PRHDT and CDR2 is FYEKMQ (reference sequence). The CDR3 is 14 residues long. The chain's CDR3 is CASSPRRGGYEQYF. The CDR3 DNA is TGTGCCAGCAGCCCCCGGAGGGGAGGCTACGAGCAGTACTTC.

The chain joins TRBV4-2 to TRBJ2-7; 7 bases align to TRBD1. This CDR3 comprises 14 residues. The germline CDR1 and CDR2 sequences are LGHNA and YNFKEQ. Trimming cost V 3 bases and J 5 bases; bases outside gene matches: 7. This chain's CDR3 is CASSHGQGVDEQYF. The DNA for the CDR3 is TGTGCCAGCAGCCATGGGCAGGGGGTCGACGAGCAGTACTTC.